The sequence of this T cell receptor beta chain was determined in a study of blood T cell repertoires in COVID-19. Measured with immunoSEQ multiplex PCR; TCRdb has only the in-frame clones, and not every one. The sample has approximately 190,000 clones, about 81% seen once; the top ten hold under 15%. Losses at the gene ends were 3 bases for V and 1 base for J; bases not matched to a gene: 9. Germline V lookup: CDR1 SGHTA, CDR2 FQGNSA. This CDR3 is built from 18 residues. This clone has more than one count but fewer than ten. The clonotype originates from a man aged 25 to 40 with active or convalescent COVID-19. The V and J genes are TRBV7-2 and TRBJ2-3; TRBD2 matches at 11 bases. Sequencing was carried out using peripheral blood. CDR3 coding DNA: TGTGCCAGCAGCTTTTCGGCTAGCGGGAGGATCCGCACAGATACGCAGTATTTT. Protein: CASSFSASGRIRTDTQYF.